Following are 7 T cell receptor beta chains from one sample sequenced in a study of tumor-infiltrating lymphocytes in primary liver carcinoma. The authors made TCR beta cDNA from around 500 ng total RNA with a constant-region primer. Slightly modified ARM-PCR served as the procedure for the TCR beta libraries. These libraries came from three rounds of nested multiplex PCR. Primers for the first two PCR rounds were TRBV1-TRBV30 forward primers and a C-beta reverse primer (approximately 10 cycles per round). TCRdb analysed the multiplex PCR reads with MiXCR anew, one entry per CDR3 protein. The data hold hundreds of thousands of distinct CDR3 sequences, with about 62% observed a single time. Blood RNA came from unsorted whole blood; germline DNA was also extracted. Input material: peripheral blood. The origin of the receptors is a man aged 35-49 years with primary liver carcinoma and hepatitis B virus infection.

This clonotype occurred many times. The CDR3 reads CAISDRGKEDEQYF. CDR3 sequence (DNA): TGTGCCATCAGTGACAGGGGGAAGGAGGACGAGCAGTACTTC. The chain joins TRBV10-3 to TRBJ2-7; the match to TRBD1 covers 7 bases. Trimming took 3 bases from V and 5 from J; bases not matched to a gene: 7. Germline V gene data show CDR1 as ENHRY and CDR2 as SYGVKD. This CDR3 contains 14 residues.

A remark on this clonotype: At one boundary the junction diverges from the germline segment, which might be a read error. The CDR3 is CASCLAGGVPEAFF. CDR3 bases: TGTGCCAGCTGCTTAGCGGGAGGGGTGCCTGAAGCTTTCTTT. This chain connects TRBV11-2 to TRBJ1-1, with a possible D match to TRBD1 (5 bases). Germline V lookup: CDR1 SGHAT, CDR2 FQNNGV. This CDR3 is 14 amino acids long.

V gene TRBV7-9 combines with J gene TRBJ1-3, with D unclear. The CDR3 contains 13 residues. Germline V gene data show CDR1 as SEHNR and CDR2 as FQNEAQ (reference sequence). This CDR3 is CANSPDGGNTIYF. DNA of the CDR3: TGTGCAAATAGCCCCGACGGGGGAAACACCATATATTTT.

The V call is TRBV28, the J call TRBJ2-7; tentatively, D is TRBD1 (5 bases). The CDR3 contains 12 residues. V was clipped by 8 bases and J by 3 bases, with 11 bases between them. The germline V gene encodes CDR1 MDHEN and CDR2 SYDVKM. The CDR3 sequence is CASRSTGYEQYF. As DNA, the CDR3 is TGTGCCAGCCGTAGTACAGGCTACGAGCAGTACTTC. Full variable domain (missing parts from reference TRBV28 and TRBJ2-7): DVKVTQSSRYLVKRTGEKVFLECVQDMDHENMFWYRQDPGLGLRLIYFSYDVKMKEKGDIPEGYSVSREKKERFSLILESASTNQTSMYLCASRSTGYEQYFGPGTRLTVT.

The chain uses TRBV11-2 and TRBJ2-3; no firm D call. The CDR3 runs 14 residues. Germline V lookup: CDR1 SGHAT, CDR2 FQNNGV. The V and J ends lost 5 bases and 4 bases respectively, with 13 bases between them. The CDR3 region has the DNA TGTGCCAGCAGCATAGGGTCAGTGTCAGATACGCAGTATTTT. Protein sequence: CASSIGSVSDTQYF.

This chain joins TRBV12-3 or TRBV12-4 and TRBJ2-7, with D tentatively TRBD1 (6 bases). V was clipped by 8 bases and J by 4 bases, with 18 bases between them. The CDR3 contains 14 residues. Here the CDR3 DNA reads TGTGCCAGCTACGACGGGACAAGCAAATACGAGCAGTACTTC. It encodes CASYDGTSKYEQYF.

For this clonotype: A much more abundant neighbour one base away suggests this may be a read error. The rearrangement links TRBV6-5 to TRBJ1-1; D perhaps matches TRBD1 (6 bases). This CDR3 is built from 15 residues. V lost 0 bases, J lost 6 bases, and 14 bases lay in between. Germline V gives CDR1 MNHEY, CDR2 SVGAGI. CDR3 in amino acids: CASSYSNSGVAEAFF. CDR3 in DNA: TGTGCCAGCAGTTACTCGAATTCAGGGGTGGCTGAAGCTTTCTTT.